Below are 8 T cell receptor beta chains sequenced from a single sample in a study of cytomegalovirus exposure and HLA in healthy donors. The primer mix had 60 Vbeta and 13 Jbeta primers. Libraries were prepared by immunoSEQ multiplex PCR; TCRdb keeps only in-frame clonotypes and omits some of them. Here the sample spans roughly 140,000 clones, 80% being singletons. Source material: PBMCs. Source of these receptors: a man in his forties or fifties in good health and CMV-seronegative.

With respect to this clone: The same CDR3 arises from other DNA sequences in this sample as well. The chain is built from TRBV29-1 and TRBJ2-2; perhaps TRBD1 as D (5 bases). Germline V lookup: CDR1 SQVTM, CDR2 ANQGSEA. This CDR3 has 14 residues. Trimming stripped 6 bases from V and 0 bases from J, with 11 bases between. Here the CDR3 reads CSVSTAANTGELFF. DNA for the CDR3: TGCAGCGTGTCGACAGCCGCGAACACCGGGGAGCTGTTTTTT.

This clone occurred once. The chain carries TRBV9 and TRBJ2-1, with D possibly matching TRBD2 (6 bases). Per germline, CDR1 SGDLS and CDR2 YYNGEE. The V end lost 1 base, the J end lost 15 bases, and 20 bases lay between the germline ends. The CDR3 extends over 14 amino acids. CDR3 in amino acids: CASSVLTAGPTLFF. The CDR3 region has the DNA TGTGCCAGCAGCGTACTCACTGCGGGGCCCACCCTGTTCTTC.

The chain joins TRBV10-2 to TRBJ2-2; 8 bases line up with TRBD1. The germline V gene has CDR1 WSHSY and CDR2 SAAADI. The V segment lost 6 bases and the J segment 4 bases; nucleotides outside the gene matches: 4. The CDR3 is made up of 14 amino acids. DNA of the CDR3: TGCGCCAGCAGAACGACAGGGGCCACCGGGGAGCTGTTTTTT. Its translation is CASRTTGATGELFF.

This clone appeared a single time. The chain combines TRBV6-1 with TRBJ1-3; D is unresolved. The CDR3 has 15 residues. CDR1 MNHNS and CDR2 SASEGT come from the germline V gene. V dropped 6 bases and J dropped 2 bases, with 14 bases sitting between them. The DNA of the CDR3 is TGTGCCAGCAGCGTACTCGAGAGAACTGGAAACACCATATATTTT. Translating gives CASSVLERTGNTIYF.

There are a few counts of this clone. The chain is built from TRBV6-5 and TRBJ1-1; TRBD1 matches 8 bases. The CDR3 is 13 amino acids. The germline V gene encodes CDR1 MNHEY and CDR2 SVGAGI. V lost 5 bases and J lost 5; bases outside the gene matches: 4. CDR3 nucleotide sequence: TGTGCCAGCAGTCAAAACAGGGGGACTGAAGCTTTCTTT. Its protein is CASSQNRGTEAFF.

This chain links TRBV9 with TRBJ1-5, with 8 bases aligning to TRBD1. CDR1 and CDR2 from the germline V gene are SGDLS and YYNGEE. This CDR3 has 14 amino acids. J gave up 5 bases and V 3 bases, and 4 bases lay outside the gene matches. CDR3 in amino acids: CASSAQGVDQPQHF. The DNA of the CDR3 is TGTGCCAGCAGCGCACAGGGGGTAGATCAGCCCCAGCATTTT.

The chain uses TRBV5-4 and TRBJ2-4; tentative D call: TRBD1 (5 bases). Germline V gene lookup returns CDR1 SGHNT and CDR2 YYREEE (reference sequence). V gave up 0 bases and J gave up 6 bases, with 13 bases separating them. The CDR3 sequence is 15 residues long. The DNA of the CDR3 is TGTGCCAGCAGCTTGGGGTCAGGGATCGGAAACATTCAGTACTTC. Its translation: CASSLGSGIGNIQYF.

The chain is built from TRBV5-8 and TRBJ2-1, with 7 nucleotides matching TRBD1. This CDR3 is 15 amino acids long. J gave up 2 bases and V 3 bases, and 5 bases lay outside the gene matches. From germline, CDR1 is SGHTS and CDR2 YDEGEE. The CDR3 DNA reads TGTGCCAGCAGCTCCACAGGGGCCACCTACAATGAGCAGTTCTTC. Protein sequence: CASSSTGATYNEQFF.